These 17 T cell receptor beta chains originate from one sample sequenced in a study of response to subunit inactivated influenza vaccine. TCRdb re-analysed the RT-PCR reads in MiXCR, keeping a single row per CDR3 protein. The table has around 710,000 distinct CDR3 sequences, 11% to 15% seen once. This specimen consisted of PBMCs from blood, obtained less than 15 days before vaccination. The origin of the receptors is a man aged 45 to 65 who received an inactivated influenza vaccine.

This clonotype was counted many times. The CDR3 region is CASRDFAGTGNEAFF. In DNA form, the CDR3 reads TGCGCCAGCAGGGATTTTGCAGGGACAGGGAATGAAGCTTTCTTT. V gene TRBV5-1 combines with J gene TRBJ1-1; 9 bases match TRBD1. After removal of 5 bases from V and 7 bases from J, the junction contained 12 bases not matched to a gene. CDR3 size: 15 residues. The V gene's germline CDR1 is SGHRS and CDR2 YFSETQ.

This chain uses TRBV7-3 with TRBJ2-3; the D is unclear. Trimming took 5 bases from V and 0 from J, leaving 12 bases between them. Germline CDR1 SGHTA, CDR2 FQGTGA. The CDR3 spans 15 residues. The CDR3 here is CASSPRGASTDTQYF. Written as DNA, the CDR3 is TGTGCCAGCAGCCCCCGCGGTGCCAGCACAGATACGCAGTATTTT.

J is TRBJ2-5 and V is TRBV15; the D call may be TRBD1 or TRBD2 (5 bases each). Germline loops: CDR1 LNHNV, CDR2 YYDKDF (reference sequence). Deletions cut 1 base from V and 4 bases from J, with 13 bases between. CDR3 length: 15 amino acids. The CDR3 DNA is TGTGCCACCAGCAGAGGGGGGACCTCCTCAGAGACCCAGTACTTC. Translation: CATSRGGTSSETQYF.

This clonotype was counted a few times. The rearrangement joins TRBV29-1 to TRBJ2-7, with 7 positions matching TRBD2. The CDR3 extends over 13 amino acids. The V segment lost 6 bases and the J segment 1 base; nucleotides outside the gene matches: 6. Germline V gene sequence: CDR1 SQVTM, CDR2 ANQGSEA. The CDR3 protein is CSVIGGNSYEQYF. The CDR3 DNA reads TGCAGCGTCATCGGGGGGAATTCCTACGAGCAGTACTTC.

Comment on this clonotype: Germline is not matched at one junction end, which may reflect a read error. This rearrangement joins TRBV5-1 to TRBJ2-3; possible D gene TRBD1, 5 bases. The CDR3 covers 15 residues. Per germline, CDR1 SGHRS and CDR2 YFSETQ. The CDR3, as DNA: TGCGCCAGCACCTTGGACACGGTTAAAGTAGATACGCAGTATTTT. Its protein is CASTLDTVKVDTQYF.

V usage is TRBV19 and J usage is TRBJ1-6; perhaps TRBD1 as D (6 bases). This CDR3 is built from 15 residues. The germline gives CDR1 LNHDA, CDR2 SQIVND (reference sequence). Trimming took off 3 bases at V and 9 bases at J, with 15 bases between the two ends. This CDR3 is CASSIIRGRGSPLHF. CDR3 nucleotides: TGTGCCAGTAGTATTATCAGGGGCCGGGGTTCACCCCTCCACTTT. The full variable domain, in which reference TRBV19 and TRBJ1-6 provide the parts outside the CDR3, is DGGITQSPKYLFRKEGQNVTLSCEQNLNHDAMYWYRQDPGQGLRLIYYSQIVNDFQKGDIAEGYSVSREKKESFPLTVTSAQKNPTAFYLCASSIIRGRGSPLHFGNGTRLTVT.

This chain joins TRBV28 and TRBJ2-5; 8 nucleotides match TRBD2. In germline, CDR1 is MDHEN, CDR2 SYDVKM. Trimming removed 3 bases from V and 4 bases from J; junction bases left unmatched: 7. The CDR3 has 15 amino acids. In DNA form, the CDR3 reads TGTGCCAGCAGTTTGGCGGGAGGAGTCGGAGAGACCCAGTACTTC. It codes for CASSLAGGVGETQYF.

This clonotype was observed many times. This chain joins TRBV7-8 and TRBJ2-2; D gene uncertain. The CDR3 has 13 amino acids. V was cut by 5 bases and J by 2 bases, with 6 bases left in between. Germline V lookup: CDR1 SGHVS, CDR2 FQNEAQ. The chain's CDR3 is CASSTINTGELFF. CDR3 bases: TGTGCCAGCAGCACAATTAACACCGGGGAGCTGTTTTTT.

This clonotype was observed a handful of times. V is TRBV27 and J is TRBJ2-1; no clear D. The V end lost 2 bases, the J end lost 3 bases, and 11 bases lay between the germline ends. The CDR3 loop spans 15 amino acids. Germline CDR1 MNHEY, CDR2 SMNVEV (reference sequence). This CDR3 is CASSLLVRNYNEQFF. CDR3 in DNA: TGTGCCAGCAGTTTACTTGTCAGAAACTACAATGAGCAGTTCTTC.

This chain joins TRBV6-1 and TRBJ2-2; TRBD2 is a possible D gene (6 bases). Trimming took 6 bases from V and 6 from J, leaving 17 bases between them. CDR1 and CDR2 from the germline V gene are MNHNS and SASEGT. The CDR3 sequence is 15 residues long. CDR3: CASSRAGSGAGELFF. DNA of the CDR3: TGTGCCAGCAGCAGAGCAGGGTCGGGGGCCGGGGAGCTGTTTTTT.

This clonotype was seen a handful of times. The chain is built from TRBV5-1 and TRBJ2-7; D is perhaps TRBD1 (5 bases). The germline V and J ends were trimmed by 2 bases and 3 bases, with 24 bases remaining between them. The CDR3 length is 18 residues. Germline V gene lookup returns CDR1 SGHRS and CDR2 YFSETQ. Here the CDR3 reads CASSLGAYKGRSVYEQYF. The CDR3 DNA reads as TGCGCCAGCAGCTTAGGGGCCTACAAGGGTAGAAGCGTCTACGAGCAGTACTTC.

This clonotype was seen more than once but under ten times. The chain couples TRBV2 to TRBJ2-7; D possibly corresponds to TRBD2 (6 bases). CDR1 is SNHLY, CDR2 FYNNEI, per germline. Trimming took off 5 bases at V and 9 bases at J, with 11 bases between the two ends. CDR3 length equals 11 residues. The CDR3 DNA is TGTGCCAGCAGTTCTAGCGCCCGGCAGTACTTC. It encodes CASSSSARQYF.

This clonotype was seen only a few times. The rearrangement joins TRBV4-2 to TRBJ2-7; TRBD2 might be the D (6 bases). CDR3 length equals 15 residues. Per the germline V gene, CDR1 is LGHNA and CDR2 is YNFKEQ. V was pared by 1 base and J by 3 bases, with 13 bases between. The CDR3 DNA sequence: TGTGCCAGCAGCCAAGGATTCGGACTAAACTACGAGCAGTACTTC. Translating gives CASSQGFGLNYEQYF.

This clonotype was seen at least ten times. The CDR3 region has the DNA TGCGCCAGCAGTGAGAATAACTACGAGCAGTACTTC. Its protein product is CASSENNYEQYF. The V and J genes are TRBV5-1 and TRBJ2-7; D not certain. The V end was cut by 5 bases, the J end by 3 bases, with 9 bases between. CDR1 and CDR2 from the germline V gene are SGHRS and YFSETQ. The CDR3 runs to 12 residues.

This clonotype was picked up many times. V usage is TRBV9 and J usage is TRBJ2-3; 7 bases line up with TRBD2. Trimming at V came to 0 bases and at J to 2 bases, leaving 6 bases not matched to a gene. The CDR3 loop spans 16 amino acids. From germline, CDR1 is SGDLS and CDR2 YYNGEE. CDR3 amino acids: CASSVGSGLITDTQYF. CDR3 DNA: TGTGCCAGCAGCGTAGGTAGCGGGCTCATCACAGATACGCAGTATTTT.

V and J are TRBV7-2 and TRBJ1-6; D gene uncertain. The CDR3 has 15 residues. Trimming shortened V by 3 bases and J by 6 bases, and 12 bases separated the two germline ends. Germline CDR1 SGHTA, CDR2 FQGNSA. The CDR3 is CASSLQMVRNSPLHF. CDR3 sequence (DNA): TGTGCCAGCAGCTTGCAGATGGTCCGTAATTCACCCCTCCACTTT.

This clonotype has only a few counts. The V gene is TRBV6-5, the J gene TRBJ2-7, with 10 bases that match TRBD1. The CDR3 extends over 16 amino acids. Germline CDR1 and CDR2: MNHEY and SVGAGI. Losses at the gene ends were 0 bases for V and 2 bases for J; bases not matched to a gene: 4. The CDR3 bases are TGTGCCAGCAGTTACTCGACCGGGACAGGGGCCTACGAGCAGTACTTC. It codes for CASSYSTGTGAYEQYF.